This record concerns one TCR beta chain sequence. What it recognizes is unknown. This sample was taken from a study of response to subunit inactivated influenza vaccine. TCRdb fed the RT-PCR reads into MiXCR, producing one record per CDR3 protein. The table has around 650,000 distinct CDR3 sequences, less than 20% seen once. Study findings and constraints: Researchers suggested that each seasonal influenza vaccination recruits few new T cells.

This receptor was taken from a man aged 45-65 years who received an inactivated influenza vaccine. Source: PBMCs from blood, taken 11 to 12 days after vaccination.

The DNA of the CDR3 is TGTGCCAGCAGCCGTGGACTAGCGGGGGGGCCTTCAGATACGCAGTATTTT. Amino acids: CASSRGLAGGPSDTQYF. The chain couples TRBV12-3 or TRBV12-4 to TRBJ2-3; TRBD2 aligns across 15 bases. The CDR3 totals 17 residues. Germline trimming cut 6 bases from V and 4 bases from J; bases unmatched to any gene: 8.